The rows below give T cell receptor beta chains drawn from one sample of a study of blood T cells in healthy people across ages. TCRdb called the 5' RACE reads again in MiXCR, with one record for every CDR3 protein. The profile covers about 1.8 million distinct CDR3 sequences, with around half appearing a single time and 2% to 2.5% taken by the ten largest. Sequenced: blood. The receptors shown here come from a woman aged 40 to 50 in good health. CDR3s include the opening cysteine and the closing phenylalanine or tryptophan. D genes are given only for firm matches. A row's size may be missing; if present it is once, few, many or a size class.

D,size,V,J,DNA,CDR3
-,-,TRBV5-4,TRBJ1-2,TGTGCCAGCAGCTTGTTTCCAGATAGACCCGGCAGGAACTATGGCTACACCTTC,CASSLFPDRPGRNYGYTF
TRBD1,-,TRBV9,TRBJ2-3,TGTGCCAGCAGCCTGACAGGGGTCGGAGTAGATACGCAGTATTTT,CASSLTGVGVDTQYF
-,-,TRBV7-2,TRBJ2-1,TGTGCCAGCGCCCTACAGGGCTTCGAGCAGTTCTTC,CASALQGFEQFF
-,-,TRBV28,TRBJ2-5,TGTGCCAGCAGTTTTGTTGGTACAGGCCAAGAGACCCAGTACTTC,CASSFVGTGQETQYF
-,-,TRBV15,TRBJ2-6,TGTGCCACCAGCAACCTCACATGGTCTGGGGCCAACGTCCTGACTTTC,CATSNLTWSGANVLTF
TRBD1,once,TRBV27,TRBJ2-5,TGTGCCAGCAGTTTATCGTTCCCCCAGGGGGTTAGGCAAGAGACCCAGTACTTC,CASSLSFPQGVRQETQYF
TRBD2,-,TRBV14,TRBJ2-7,TGTGCCAGCAGCCAAGGCCAACGCGGGCTAGCGGGATACGAGCAGTACTTC,CASSQGQRGLAGYEQYF
TRBD1,-,TRBV24-1,TRBJ2-7,TGTGCCACCAGTGACCCCAGGGGGCGAAAGAACGAGCAGTACTTC,CATSDPRGRKNEQYF
-,-,TRBV3-1,TRBJ2-5,TGTGCCGGCAGCCGTGGACCCCAAGAGACCCAGTACTTC,CAGSRGPQETQYF
-,few,TRBV15,TRBJ1-2,TGTGCCACCAGCAGAGGCGGGGGACTTTATGGCTACACCTTC,CATSRGGGLYGYTF
-,-,TRBV7-9,TRBJ2-3,TGTGCCAGCAGCTTAGGGGTTGACAGTAGCACAGATACGCAGTATTTT,CASSLGVDSSTDTQYF
-,few,TRBV12-5,TRBJ2-1,TGTGCTAGTGGTTTGGAAAGATCCCTAGGTGCCTCCTACAATGAGCAGTTCTTC,CASGLERSLGASYNEQFF
-,-,TRBV7-6,TRBJ2-5,TGTGCCAGCAGCTTAGGTGTGGGGGGCCAGGGGGAGACCCAGTACTTC,CASSLGVGGQGETQYF
TRBD1,-,TRBV29-1,TRBJ2-7,TGCAGCGTTAGAGAGGCCGGGACAGGGGGCCCCCACGAGCAGTACTTC,CSVREAGTGGPHEQYF
-,few,TRBV27,TRBJ2-3,TGTGCCAGCAGTCACGGACGGAGGCACACAGATACGCAGTATTTT,CASSHGRRHTDTQYF
-,-,TRBV6-1,TRBJ2-1,TGTGCCAGCAGGGCCGGGACATACTCCTACAATGAGCAGTTCTTC,CASRAGTYSYNEQFF
-,few,TRBV6-6,TRBJ2-5,TGTGCCAGCAGTCCCTGGGACACCCAAGAGACCCAGTACTTC,CASSPWDTQETQYF
-,-,TRBV14,TRBJ2-5,TGTGCCAGCAGCCAACCAGGGGCTTGGGAGACCCAGTACTTC,CASSQPGAWETQYF
-,-,TRBV29-1,TRBJ2-5,TGCAGCGTTCAAAAGGACAGGGAGGGCCAGTACTTC,CSVQKDREGQYF
-,-,TRBV5-5,TRBJ2-2,TGTGCCAGCAGATCAACCGGGTGGACCACCGGGGAGCTGTTTTTT,CASRSTGWTTGELFF
-,-,TRBV12-3/TRBV12-4,TRBJ2-1,TGTGCCAGCAGTTGGGACGGAAACAATGAGCAGTTCTTC,CASSWDGNNEQFF